Each of the 11 T cell receptor beta chains below was sequenced from the same sample in a study of T cells expressing NK-cell markers (dated by TCRdb to 2018 to 2020). Library method: 5' RACE. Sequencing instrument: Illumina HiSeq 2000. Based on TCRdb reprocessing of the reads, there is one entry per CDR3 protein sequence, and DNA is missing. The sample table on file contains fewer than 400,000 distinct CDR3 sequences. The top ten constitute roughly 5.2% of the sample. The sequenced sample consisted of blood T cells: a sorted CD56 or NKG2C T cell subset, CD4+ or CD8+ T cells, or bulk PBMC T cells (not recorded which). The receptor source for this set is a man aged 18 to 69 in good health.

This sequence joins TRBV3-1 and TRBJ2-2; checking the TCRdb D call of TRBD1 is not possible without DNA. CDR3 length: 12 residues. Germline values: CDR1 LGHDT, CDR2 YNNKEL (reference sequence). The CDR3: CATEAGAGELFF.

The V and J genes are TRBV7-3 and TRBJ2-4; with no DNA, the TCRdb D assignment of TRBD2 cannot be verified. In germline, CDR1 is SGHTA, CDR2 FQGTGA. CDR3 length equals 21 residues. This CDR3 reads CASSLTGGGGGANLAKNIQYF.

The chain employs TRBV6-5 and TRBJ2-1; the TRBD1 assignment by TCRdb is unverifiable without DNA. Germline V gene data show CDR1 as MNHEY and CDR2 as SVGAGI. The CDR3 contains 15 residues. The CDR3 sequence: CASKRSGARSDEQFF.

The chain recombines TRBV20-1 with TRBJ2-1. Germline CDR1 DFQATT, CDR2 SNEGSKA (reference sequence). CDR3 size: 13 residues. CDR3 amino acids: CSASKLELYEQFF.

The chain employs TRBV19 and TRBJ1-2; TCRdb picks TRBD1, but there is no DNA to check that call. Per the germline V gene, CDR1 is LNHDA and CDR2 is SQIVND (reference sequence). CDR3 size: 15 residues. The CDR3: CASSTGPSTNYGYTF.

The V call is TRBV9, the J call TRBJ1-1; TCRdb's assignment of TRBD1 cannot be checked, as there is no DNA. The length of the CDR3 is 15 residues. In germline, CDR1 is SGDLS, CDR2 YYNGEE. This CDR3 reads CASSPKGGHNTEAFF.

The V and J genes are TRBV5-1 and TRBJ2-7; TCRdb outputs TRBD2, but without DNA this stays unchecked. Per the germline V gene, CDR1 is SGHRS and CDR2 is YFSETQ. The CDR3 consists of 15 residues. Here the CDR3 reads CASSLGPSGSYEQYF.

The chain employs TRBV29-1 and TRBJ2-6; lacking DNA, the TRBD2 call made by TCRdb goes unchecked. The CDR3 loop spans 16 amino acids. The germline V gene encodes CDR1 SQVTM and CDR2 ANQGSEA. The CDR3 protein is CSVWTSSASGANVLTF.

This chain links TRBV5-1 with TRBJ2-5; the D gene TCRdb calls, TRBD1, cannot be checked with no DNA. CDR3 length: 16 residues. Germline CDR1 reads SGHRS; CDR2 reads YFSETQ. The CDR3 is CASSLGQGNLQETQYF.

The genes are TRBV19 and TRBJ1-2. Germline V gene data show CDR1 as LNHDA and CDR2 as SQIVND (reference sequence). This CDR3 spans 13 amino acids. CDR3 sequence: CASSIRGNYGYTF.

The V call is TRBV3-1, the J call TRBJ2-2. Per the germline V gene, CDR1 is LGHDT and CDR2 is YNNKEL (reference sequence). The CDR3 totals 13 residues. CDR3 sequence reads: CASSQGFTGELFF.